This T cell receptor beta chain was sequenced during a study of CD8 T cells in ankylosing spondylitis. Overall study findings and caveats: The study identified a TCR beta motif of seven or eight highly homologous variants that appeared characteristic of ankylosing spondylitis blood. In peripheral blood, disease-linked CD8+ clones occurred at relatively low frequencies. Reactive arthritis synovial fluid and blood were previously reported to contain some motif variants. Within matched ankylosing spondylitis synovial fluid, disease-linked clones were reportedly significantly enriched.

V lost 0 bases to trimming and J lost 7 bases, with 9 bases between them. The CDR3 loop spans 14 amino acids. CDR1 LGHNA and CDR2 YSLEER come from the germline V gene. TCR beta libraries were made by quantitative 5'-RACE with molecular barcodes. TCRdb redid the calling of the 5' RACE reads with MiXCR, one entry per CDR3 protein. The sample includes approximately 300,000 distinct CDR3 sequences, roughly 8% of them seen just once. As concerns this clonotype: Its target is not known.

The chain combines TRBV4-3 with TRBJ1-4; D is perhaps TRBD1 (5 bases). The TCR was taken from a male donor with ankylosing spondylitis. Input material: blood, either unsorted or a sorted T cell fraction (not recorded which). CDR3 in amino acids: CASSQDPGSEKLFF. DNA of the CDR3: TGCGCCAGCAGCCAAGACCCAGGGTCTGAAAAACTGTTTTTT.